The 27 T cell receptor beta chains reported below all come from one sample, sequenced in a study of blood T cell repertoires in COVID-19. Profiled with immunoSEQ multiplex PCR; TCRdb holds only in-frame clones, not every one. The table lists 75,000 to 90,000 clones, around four fifths of them singletons, with under 20% in the top ten. The sequencing sample was made of peripheral blood. All receptors derive from a man older than 75 with active or convalescent COVID-19.

The gene calls are TRBV7-2 and TRBJ2-1; 7 bases map to TRBD1. The CDR3 sequence is 13 residues long. V gave up 2 bases and J gave up 9 bases; unmatched junction bases: 4. Germline CDR1 is SGHTA and CDR2 is FQGNSA. CDR3 region: CASSLSGGIEQFF. The CDR3 DNA is TGTGCCAGCAGCTTATCAGGGGGAATTGAGCAGTTCTTC.

The chain has TRBV25-1 and TRBJ1-2; maybe TRBD1 (6 bases). The V end lost 3 bases, the J end lost 2 bases, and 16 bases lay between the germline ends. The germline V gene encodes CDR1 MGHDK and CDR2 SYGVNS. The CDR3 spans 16 residues. The CDR3 region has the DNA TGTGCCAGCAGTGACCCGACGACAGGAATCAACTATGGCTACACCTTC. This encodes CASSDPTTGINYGYTF.

This rearrangement joins TRBV6-6 to TRBJ2-4; the D gene is possibly TRBD2 (5 bases). The CDR3 has 16 residues. Trimming stripped 2 bases from V and 0 bases from J, with 11 bases between. Germline V CDR1 and CDR2: MNHNY, SVGAGI (reference sequence). CDR3: CASSYEGTIAKNIQYF. The CDR3 region has the DNA TGTGCCAGCAGTTACGAGGGAACTATAGCCAAAAACATTCAGTACTTC.

J is TRBJ1-1 and V is TRBV15, with no clear D. The CDR3 runs 16 residues. The V gene lost 0 bases and the J gene lost 0 bases, with 11 bases spanning the gap. Per the germline V gene, CDR1 is LNHNV and CDR2 is YYDKDF (reference sequence). CDR3 coding DNA: TGTGCCACCAGCAGAGATCTTAGCAGCATGAACACTGAAGCTTTCTTT. Protein product: CATSRDLSSMNTEAFF. Looking up the rest from reference TRBV15 and TRBJ1-1 gives the full variable domain: DAMVIQNPRYQVTQFGKPVTLSCSQTLNHNVMYWYQQKSSQAPKLLFHYYDKDFNNEADTPDNFQSRRPNTSFCFLDIRSPGLGDTAMYLCATSRDLSSMNTEAFFGQGTRLTVV.

This sequence joins TRBV3-1 (or the pseudogene TRBV3-2) and TRBJ2-2; D possibly corresponds to TRBD2 (5 bases). Germline CDR1 is LGHDT and CDR2 is YNNKEL (reference sequence). The V and J ends lost 1 base and 6 bases respectively, with 9 bases between them. The CDR3 is 14 amino acids. CDR3 bases: TGTGCCAGCAGCCAAGGACACGGGGCCGGGGAGCTGTTTTTT. Protein sequence: CASSQGHGAGELFF.

V usage is TRBV10-1 and J usage is TRBJ1-5; no firm D call. In germline, CDR1 is WNHNN, CDR2 SYGVQD (reference sequence). V dropped 3 bases and J dropped 2 bases, with 11 bases sitting between them. The CDR3 is 15 residues long. CDR3 in amino acids: CASSDKNWRNQPQHF. Here the CDR3 DNA reads TGCGCCAGCAGTGATAAGAATTGGCGCAATCAGCCCCAGCATTTT.

This chain connects TRBV19 to TRBJ1-1; a weak D match, TRBD1 (6 bases). Germline V gene sequence: CDR1 LNHDA, CDR2 SQIVND (reference sequence). Trimming removed 4 bases at V and 8 bases at J, with 20 bases between. There are 15 residues in the CDR3. CDR3 region: CASSTHRAEGLEAFF. As DNA, the CDR3 is TGTGCCAGTAGTACCCACAGGGCCGAGGGACTAGAAGCTTTCTTT. Full variable domain (missing parts from reference TRBV19 and TRBJ1-1): DGGITQSPKYLFRKEGQNVTLSCEQNLNHDAMYWYRQDPGQGLRLIYYSQIVNDFQKGDIAEGYSVSREKKESFPLTVTSAQKNPTAFYLCASSTHRAEGLEAFFGQGTRLTVV.

The V and J genes are TRBV9 and TRBJ2-3; D might be TRBD2 (6 bases). Germline V gene data show CDR1 as SGDLS and CDR2 as YYNGEE. Deletions cut 0 bases from V and 1 base from J, with 9 bases between. This CDR3 has 15 residues. The CDR3 region is CASSVGAGRTDTQYF. The CDR3 nucleotides read TGTGCCAGCAGCGTAGGGGCGGGGCGCACAGATACGCAGTATTTT.

The V call is TRBV5-1, the J call TRBJ2-3; D is unclear. In germline, CDR1 is SGHRS, CDR2 YFSETQ. This CDR3 region has 14 residues. Trimming left V 2 bases short and J 0 bases short, with 7 bases between. For the CDR3, the DNA is TGCGCCAGCAGCTTTGGGCCTAGCACAGATACGCAGTATTTT. It encodes CASSFGPSTDTQYF. Full variable domain (remainder filled in from reference TRBV5-1 and TRBJ2-3): KAGVTQTPRYLIKTRGQQVTLSCSPISGHRSVSWYQQTPGQGLQFLFEYFSETQRNKGNFPGRFSGRQFSNSRSEMNVSTLELGDSALYLCASSFGPSTDTQYFGPGTRLTVL.

The chain joins TRBV11-3 to TRBJ1-4, with 7 positions matching TRBD1. The CDR3 loop spans 14 amino acids. CDR1 is SGHNT, CDR2 YENEEA, per germline. After removal of 3 bases from V and 7 bases from J, the junction contained 5 bases not matched to a gene. The CDR3 DNA is TGTGCCAGCAGCTTTAGACAGGGCTGTGAAAAACTGTTTTTT. Its protein product is CASSFRQGCEKLFF.

The chain carries TRBV5-4 and TRBJ2-3; no clear D. The germline V gene encodes CDR1 SGHNT and CDR2 YYREEE (reference sequence). This CDR3 is built from 15 residues. The V gene lost 0 bases and the J gene lost 1 base, with 9 bases spanning the gap. The CDR3 region has the DNA TGTGCCAGCAGCTTGGGGCCAGGCGGCACAGATACGCAGTATTTT. Residues: CASSLGPGGTDTQYF.

This chain uses TRBV19 with TRBJ1-4; 7 bases agree with TRBD1. The CDR3 is 15 residues long. Germline-derived CDR1 and CDR2 are LNHDA and SQIVND (reference sequence). Losses at the gene ends were 5 bases for V and 1 base for J; bases not matched to a gene: 4. CDR3 loop: CASSYHRGTNEKLFF. The CDR3 coding sequence is TGTGCCAGTAGTTACCACAGGGGAACTAATGAAAAACTGTTTTTT.

This clone was counted a few times. This chain links TRBV30 with TRBJ1-4; TRBD1 is a possible D gene (6 bases). Germline V gene sequence: CDR1 GTSNPN, CDR2 SVGIG (reference sequence). The V end was cut by 4 bases, the J end by 8 bases, with 14 bases between. CDR3 length: 13 residues. CDR3 in DNA: TGTGCCTGGACGGGGGGCGGGGGAGAAAAACTGTTTTTT. Translating gives CAWTGGGGEKLFF.

The V and J genes are TRBV7-3 and TRBJ1-1; TRBD1 matches at 10 bases. Germline loops: CDR1 SGHTA, CDR2 FQGTGA. Germline trimming cut 6 bases from V and 3 bases from J; bases unmatched to any gene: 7. This CDR3 spans 15 amino acids. The chain's CDR3 is CASRPGQGRDTEAFF. Here the CDR3 DNA reads TGTGCCAGCAGACCGGGACAGGGGAGGGACACTGAAGCTTTCTTT.

This clone was observed once. V is TRBV2 and J is TRBJ2-5, with 10 bases identical to TRBD1. Losses at the gene ends were 6 bases for V and 1 base for J; bases not matched to a gene: 8. The germline CDR1 and CDR2 sequences are SNHLY and FYNNEI. The CDR3 consists of 16 residues. CDR3 amino acids: CASRRTWTGGQETQYF. CDR3 sequence (DNA): TGTGCCAGCAGAAGGACGTGGACAGGGGGCCAAGAGACCCAGTACTTC.

This rearrangement joins TRBV18 to TRBJ1-4; perhaps TRBD1 as D (5 bases). V was cut by 4 bases and J by 0 bases, with 12 bases left in between. Germline V gives CDR1 KGHSH, CDR2 LQKENI. This CDR3 spans 16 amino acids. CDR3 protein: CASSLAGTATNEKLFF. CDR3 nucleotide sequence: TGTGCCAGCTCACTGGCCGGGACTGCAACTAATGAAAAACTGTTTTTT. The entire variable domain, with the rest obtained from reference TRBV18 and TRBJ1-4, is as follows: NAGVMQNPRHLVRRRGQEARLRCSPMKGHSHVYWYRQLPEEGLKFMVYLQKENIIDESGMPKERFSAEFPKEGPSILRIQQVVRGDSAAYFCASSLAGTATNEKLFFGSGTQLSVL.

The chain carries TRBV6-2 or TRBV6-3 and TRBJ2-7, with D perhaps matching TRBD1 (6 bases). CDR1 is MNHEY and CDR2 is SVGEGT in the germline V gene. V lost 5 bases to trimming and J lost 4 bases, with 21 bases between them. The CDR3 sequence is 16 residues long. The CDR3 spells CASSPNGQITFYEQYV. CDR3 in DNA: TGTGCCAGCAGTCCAAACGGACAGATCACCTTTTACGAGCAGTACGTC.

The rearrangement links TRBV5-4 to TRBJ1-2, with 9 nucleotides matching TRBD1. The CDR3 has 15 amino acids. Germline-derived CDR1 and CDR2 are SGHNT and YYREEE (reference sequence). The trim removed 1 base at V and 7 bases at J, leaving 8 bases unmatched. In DNA form, the CDR3 reads TGTGCCAGCAGCTTGTACGGACAGGGGATCTCTGGCTACACCTTC. Encoded protein: CASSLYGQGISGYTF. Drawing the rest from reference TRBV5-4 and TRBJ1-2, the complete variable domain is ETGVTQSPTHLIKTRGQQVTLRCSSQSGHNTVSWYQQALGQGPQFIFQYYREEENGRGNFPPRFSGLQFPNYSSELNVNALELDDSALYLCASSLYGQGISGYTFGSGTRLTVV.

The chain recombines TRBV12-3 or TRBV12-4 with TRBJ1-6, with D unclear. The CDR3 loop spans 13 amino acids. V gave up 6 bases and J gave up 7 bases, with 10 bases separating them. CDR3 protein: CASRAAGNSPLHF. In DNA, the CDR3 is TGTGCCAGCAGGGCCGCGGGGAATTCACCCCTCCACTTT.

The count of this clone is one. V and J are TRBV6-5 and TRBJ2-5, with D possibly TRBD1 on 6 matching bases. The CDR3 contains 14 residues. The V gene's germline CDR1 is MNHEY and CDR2 SVGAGI. Trimming shortened V by 4 bases and J by 2 bases, and 11 bases separated the two germline ends. The CDR3 coding sequence is TGTGCCAGCAGTTGGGGGCGCGGTCAAGAGACCCAGTACTTC. This codes for CASSWGRGQETQYF.

The chain uses TRBV28 and TRBJ1-1, with D uncertain. The V gene's germline CDR1 is MDHEN and CDR2 SYDVKM. CDR3 length: 15 residues. Trimming took 2 bases from V and 2 from J, leaving 12 bases between them. The CDR3: CASSLIRRSNTEAFF. The CDR3 nucleotides read TGTGCCAGCAGTTTAATAAGGCGGAGCAACACTGAAGCTTTCTTT.

The V call is TRBV5-1, the J call TRBJ2-1; a possible D gene is TRBD2 (5 bases). CDR3 length: 14 residues. Deletions cut 0 bases from V and 4 bases from J, with 8 bases between. Germline CDR1 SGHRS, CDR2 YFSETQ. CDR3 DNA sequence: TGCGCCAGCAGCTTGGAGCGGATATACAATGAGCAGTTCTTC. This translates into CASSLERIYNEQFF.

J is TRBJ1-1 and V is TRBV19, with 8 bases aligning to TRBD1. With 8 bases clipped from V and 6 bases from J, the junction kept 5 bases outside the gene matches. The CDR3 sequence is 12 residues long. Germline assignment: CDR1 LNHDA and CDR2 SQIVND (reference sequence). The chain's CDR3 is CASGIQGAEAFF. In DNA form, the CDR3 reads TGTGCCAGTGGAATACAGGGGGCTGAAGCTTTCTTT.

Turning to this clone: A much more abundant neighbour one base away suggests this may be a read error. The rearrangement joins TRBV6-5 to TRBJ1-5; D is unclear. The germline CDR1 and CDR2 sequences are MNHEY and SVGAGI. The CDR3 sequence is 14 residues long. V was cut by 6 bases and J by 0 bases, with 9 bases left in between. CDR3 in amino acids: CASSLEHSNQPQHF. For the CDR3, the DNA is TGTGCCAGCAGCCTCGAGCATAGCAATCAGCCCCAGCATTTT.

The rearrangement uses TRBV28 and TRBJ1-1; no clear D gene. The CDR3 runs to 14 residues. Germline V CDR1 and CDR2: MDHEN, SYDVKM. The V end lost 1 base, the J end lost 4 bases, and 10 bases lay between the germline ends. CDR3 in amino acids: CASSLFPLPTEAFF. The CDR3 coding sequence is TGTGCCAGCAGTTTATTCCCCCTCCCCACTGAAGCTTTCTTT.

The chain couples TRBV10-3 to TRBJ2-3; 14 bases are a match to TRBD2. CDR1 ENHRY and CDR2 SYGVKD come from the germline V gene. CDR3 length equals 16 residues. With V trimmed by 5 bases and J by 5 bases, 6 bases remained unmatched. CDR3 coding DNA: TGTGCCATCAGTCTGACTAGCGGGAGGGTACAAGATACGCAGTATTTT. It specifies CAISLTSGRVQDTQYF.

V and J are TRBV24-1 and TRBJ2-1; 10 bases line up with TRBD2. Trimming cost V 4 bases and J 4 bases; bases outside gene matches: 6. The germline V gene encodes CDR1 KGHDR and CDR2 SFDVKD. This CDR3 is built from 16 residues. The CDR3 region is CATSEASGSPYNEQFF. The CDR3 DNA follows: TGTGCCACCAGTGAAGCTAGCGGGAGCCCTTACAATGAGCAGTTCTTC.